The 28 T cell receptor beta chains below were found in one sample sequenced in a study of T cell responses to AZD1222 COVID-19 vaccine. Assay: immunoSEQ multiplex PCR; the TCRdb copy retains only in-frame clones and omits some. The table has about 120,000 clones, roughly 88% seen once. The input for sequencing was peripheral blood, taken on day 0 of MenACWY control vaccination. The receptors come from an adult in good health.

The chain is built from TRBV10-3 and TRBJ2-5; TRBD2 might be the D (5 bases). This CDR3 has 12 residues. The germline CDR1 and CDR2 sequences are ENHRY and SYGVKD. V shed 4 bases and J shed 7 bases, with 10 bases lying between them. The CDR3 here is CAISVGAGTQYF. CDR3 in DNA: TGTGCCATCAGTGTCGGCGCGGGGACCCAGTACTTC.

The chain uses TRBV5-1 and TRBJ1-5; the match to TRBD1 covers 9 bases. Germline V lookup: CDR1 SGHRS, CDR2 YFSETQ. V gave up 0 bases and J gave up 5 bases; unmatched junction bases: 3. The CDR3 consists of 15 residues. CDR3 sequence reads: CASSLAGDRDQPQHF. CDR3 DNA: TGCGCCAGCAGCTTGGCCGGGGACAGGGATCAGCCCCAGCATTTT.

This chain joins TRBV13 and TRBJ2-6, with D possibly matching TRBD2 (5 bases). CDR3 length: 18 amino acids. The germline gives CDR1 PRHDT, CDR2 FYEKMQ (reference sequence). The V end was cut by 3 bases, the J end by 1 base, with 16 bases between. CDR3 loop: CASSFGVGRPSGANVLTF. The CDR3 bases are TGTGCCAGCAGCTTCGGGGTGGGCAGGCCTTCTGGGGCCAACGTCCTGACTTTC.

V gene TRBV6-6 combines with J gene TRBJ2-7; 7 bases match TRBD2. The junction had 5 bases not matched to a gene; V was cut back by 5 bases and J by 4 bases. The CDR3 has 13 residues. The germline gives CDR1 MNHNY, CDR2 SVGAGI (reference sequence). DNA of the CDR3: TGTGCCAGCAGTACCGCCGGGAGGTACGAGCAGTACTTC. This encodes CASSTAGRYEQYF.

This rearrangement joins TRBV4-3 to TRBJ2-4; possibly TRBD1 for D (5 bases). Germline CDR1 LGHNA, CDR2 YSLEER. V lost 1 base and J lost 2, with 12 bases in between. The CDR3 has 16 amino acids. Here the CDR3 reads CASSQAAQGTKNIQYF. The DNA of the CDR3 is TGCGCCAGCAGCCAAGCCGCCCAGGGTACCAAAAACATTCAGTACTTC.

The chain combines TRBV5-6 with TRBJ2-7; perhaps TRBD2 as D (5 bases). Deletions cut 1 base from V and 3 bases from J, with 14 bases between. The CDR3 is 15 amino acids. Germline lookup yields CDR1 SGHDT and CDR2 YYEEEE. The CDR3 region is CASSLRSTRLYEQYF. CDR3 sequence (DNA): TGTGCCAGCAGCTTGAGGAGTACTAGACTCTACGAGCAGTACTTC.

The chain links TRBV6-2 or TRBV6-3 to TRBJ2-7; D not certain. Trimming cost V 5 bases and J 4 bases, with 12 bases left between them. CDR3 length: 13 amino acids. From germline, CDR1 is MNHEY and CDR2 SVGEGT. CDR3 region: CASSTSRLYEQYF. The DNA for the CDR3 is TGTGCCAGCAGTACCTCTAGGTTATACGAGCAGTACTTC.

The chain uses TRBV5-1 and TRBJ2-1, with D possibly being TRBD1 (6 bases). Trimming removed 0 bases at V and 7 bases at J, with 14 bases between. CDR1 SGHRS and CDR2 YFSETQ come from the germline V gene. CDR3 length: 15 amino acids. CDR3 in DNA: TGCGCCAGCAGCTTGGGGTCAGGGGATTTAAATGAGCAGTTCTTC. This gives the protein CASSLGSGDLNEQFF. Looking up the rest from reference TRBV5-1 and TRBJ2-1 gives the full variable domain: KAGVTQTPRYLIKTRGQQVTLSCSPISGHRSVSWYQQTPGQGLQFLFEYFSETQRNKGNFPGRFSGRQFSNSRSEMNVSTLELGDSALYLCASSLGSGDLNEQFFGPGTRLTVL.

The chain uses TRBV7-3 and TRBJ2-1; TRBD1 matches at 7 bases. After removal of 5 bases from V and 4 bases from J, the junction contained 5 bases not matched to a gene. The CDR3 is made up of 14 amino acids. CDR1 and CDR2 (germline): SGHTA, FQGTGA. CDR3 region: CASSPGTAYNEQFF. CDR3 bases: TGTGCCAGCAGCCCCGGGACAGCTTACAATGAGCAGTTCTTC.

The gene calls are TRBV6-1 and TRBJ2-6; 8 nucleotides align to TRBD1. This CDR3 spans 17 amino acids. J gave up 4 bases and V 0 bases, and 5 bases lay outside the gene matches. Germline V gene lookup returns CDR1 MNHNS and CDR2 SASEGT. CDR3 nucleotide sequence: TGTGCCAGCAGTGAAGCGGGGACAGGTCAAGGGGCCAACGTCCTGACTTTC. It translates to CASSEAGTGQGANVLTF.

J is TRBJ1-2 and V is TRBV5-4; 8 bases fit TRBD1. Germline values: CDR1 SGHNT, CDR2 YYREEE (reference sequence). V gave up 0 bases and J gave up 1 base; unmatched junction bases: 2. CDR3 length equals 15 residues. CDR3 sequence (DNA): TGTGCCAGCAGCTTGGACAGGGGGATTAACTATGGCTACACCTTC. This translates into CASSLDRGINYGYTF.

V is TRBV7-2 and J is TRBJ1-6; no clear D. Trimming removed 0 bases at V and 3 bases at J, with 9 bases between. Germline values: CDR1 SGHTA, CDR2 FQGNSA. The CDR3 sequence is 16 residues long. The CDR3 region is CASSLATGIYNSPLHF. The CDR3 coding sequence is TGTGCCAGCAGCTTAGCCACGGGTATCTATAATTCACCCCTCCACTTT.

The rearrangement links TRBV24-1 to TRBJ2-7; D ambiguous. Germline CDR1 KGHDR, CDR2 SFDVKD. CDR3 length equals 14 residues. V was clipped by 5 bases and J by 4 bases, with 14 bases between them. The CDR3 protein is CATSGTESPYEQYF. The CDR3, as DNA: TGTGCCACCAGTGGGACGGAGAGCCCTTACGAGCAGTACTTC.

This clone was seen a few times. The V gene is TRBV11-2, the J gene TRBJ2-1; TRBD2 might be the D (6 bases). From germline, CDR1 is SGHAT and CDR2 FQNNGV. Trimming took off 6 bases at V and 7 bases at J, with 19 bases between the two ends. The CDR3 totals 15 residues. The CDR3 loop reads CASSYTVSGENEQFF. The CDR3 DNA follows: TGTGCCAGCAGTTATACGGTTAGCGGAGAGAATGAGCAGTTCTTC.

This chain links TRBV7-9 with TRBJ1-3; TRBD1 matches at 8 bases. There are 14 residues in the CDR3. V dropped 5 bases and J dropped 3; count of bases not matched to a gene: 3. Germline CDR1 SEHNR, CDR2 FQNEAQ (reference sequence). CDR3 amino acids: CASSRTGGGNTIYF. The CDR3 DNA reads TGTGCCAGCAGCAGAACAGGGGGTGGAAACACCATATATTTT.

The rearrangement uses TRBV9 and TRBJ1-2; D ambiguous. Per the germline V gene, CDR1 is SGDLS and CDR2 is YYNGEE. V dropped 0 bases and J dropped 0 bases, with 15 bases sitting between them. The CDR3 length is 17 residues. The CDR3 nucleotides are TGTGCCAGCAGCGTAGAGAGGGATGGGCCAACTAACTATGGCTACACCTTC. Its protein product is CASSVERDGPTNYGYTF.

The rearrangement joins TRBV18 to TRBJ2-7; TRBD1 matches 9 bases. J lost 7 bases, V lost 3 bases, and 4 bases had no gene match. The CDR3 contains 13 residues. The germline V gene encodes CDR1 KGHSH and CDR2 LQKENI. DNA of the CDR3: TGTGCCAGCTCACCCAACGGACAGGGGGAGCAGTACTTC. Translating it yields CASSPNGQGEQYF. Using reference TRBV18 and TRBJ2-7 for the parts outside the CDR3, the full variable domain is NAGVMQNPRHLVRRRGQEARLRCSPMKGHSHVYWYRQLPEEGLKFMVYLQKENIIDESGMPKERFSAEFPKEGPSILRIQQVVRGDSAAYFCASSPNGQGEQYFGPGTRLTVT.

The gene calls are TRBV5-6 and TRBJ1-2; TRBD1 matches 8 bases. The CDR3 consists of 14 residues. V lost 3 bases and J lost 5; bases outside the gene matches: 6. The V gene's germline CDR1 is SGHDT and CDR2 YYEEEE. The CDR3 spells CASSSQTGEYGYTF. The CDR3 DNA is TGTGCCAGCAGCTCCCAGACAGGGGAATATGGCTACACCTTC.

The V gene is TRBV6-6, the J gene TRBJ1-5; unclear D gene. V was trimmed by 2 bases and J by 0 bases, leaving 8 bases between them. This CDR3 is 15 amino acids long. Germline loops: CDR1 MNHNY, CDR2 SVGAGI (reference sequence). The CDR3 region is CASSYADYSNQPQHF. In DNA, the CDR3 is TGTGCCAGCAGTTACGCAGATTATAGCAATCAGCCCCAGCATTTT.

J is TRBJ2-2 and V is TRBV9; 7 bases are shared with TRBD2. Germline lookup yields CDR1 SGDLS and CDR2 YYNGEE. The trim removed 3 bases at V and 7 bases at J, leaving 9 bases unmatched. The CDR3 is made up of 15 amino acids. CDR3 residues: CASSGRAGVFGELFF. The CDR3 DNA follows: TGTGCCAGCAGCGGCCGGGCGGGGGTATTCGGGGAGCTGTTTTTT.

The chain couples TRBV5-4 to TRBJ2-5; 8 bases fit TRBD2. The CDR3 extends over 18 amino acids. J was trimmed by 5 bases and V by 0 bases; bases with no gene match: 15. Germline V gene data show CDR1 as SGHNT and CDR2 as YYREEE (reference sequence). In nucleotides, the CDR3 is TGTGCCAGCAGCTTGGGTCTAGCGGGCAACCCAACCTGGGAGACCCAGTACTTC. Amino acids: CASSLGLAGNPTWETQYF.

The V and J genes are TRBV24-1 and TRBJ1-5; 9 bases fit TRBD1. The germline V gene has CDR1 KGHDR and CDR2 SFDVKD. The J segment lost 7 bases and the V segment lost 2 bases, leaving 17 bases of the junction unmatched. This CDR3 is 19 amino acids long. CDR3 nucleotides: TGTGCCACCAGTGATTCACGGGTCGGTACCGGGACAGGGAAACAGCCCCAGCATTTT. Its protein is CATSDSRVGTGTGKQPQHF.

The genes are TRBV20-1 and TRBJ1-2, with D possibly TRBD1 on 5 matching bases. Per germline, CDR1 DFQATT and CDR2 SNEGSKA (reference sequence). The CDR3 extends over 11 amino acids. Trimming removed 2 bases at V and 7 bases at J, with 8 bases between. Here the CDR3 reads CSARQGLGYTF. DNA of the CDR3: TGCAGTGCTAGACAGGGACTTGGCTACACCTTC.

The chain employs TRBV6-5 and TRBJ2-1; the match to TRBD1 covers 7 bases. The germline V gene encodes CDR1 MNHEY and CDR2 SVGAGI. V lost 6 bases to trimming and J lost 3 bases; unmatched junction nucleotides: 2. This CDR3 spans 13 amino acids. DNA for the CDR3: TGTGCCAGCAGCCGGGACAGCTACAATGAGCAGTTCTTC. It yields the protein CASSRDSYNEQFF.

This chain uses TRBV14 with TRBJ1-1; weak D call: TRBD1 (5 bases). The CDR3 totals 14 residues. Germline lookup yields CDR1 SGHDN and CDR2 FVKESK. V was trimmed by 1 base and J by 2 bases, leaving 8 bases between them. The CDR3 sequence is CASSQGGTNTEAFF. The CDR3 DNA reads TGTGCCAGCAGCCAAGGCGGGACCAACACTGAAGCTTTCTTT.

This chain links TRBV7-2 with TRBJ2-6; perhaps TRBD1 as D (6 bases). Between the trimmed V and J ends, which lost 4 bases and 4 bases, there was a span of 11 bases. This CDR3 has 15 amino acids. CDR1 and CDR2 (germline): SGHTA, FQGNSA. CDR3 protein: CASSSMGAGANVLTF. Written as DNA, the CDR3 is TGTGCCAGCAGCTCCATGGGGGCCGGGGCCAACGTCCTGACTTTC.

The V gene is TRBV5-1, the J gene TRBJ2-4, with 11 bases matching TRBD2. Per the germline V gene, CDR1 is SGHRS and CDR2 is YFSETQ. The CDR3 runs to 14 residues. Trimming cost V 3 bases and J 8 bases; bases outside gene matches: 4. The DNA for the CDR3 is TGCGCCAGCAGCTCTACTAGCGGGGGAGACATTCAGTACTTC. Translating gives CASSSTSGGDIQYF.

The J gene is TRBJ1-4, the V gene TRBV7-8, with a weak D call TRBD1 (6 bases). The V end was cut by 5 bases, the J end by 7 bases, with 17 bases between. The CDR3 is 15 amino acids. Germline V gene sequence: CDR1 SGHVS, CDR2 FQNEAQ. The CDR3 reads CASSRAGAPGEKLFF. CDR3 coding DNA: TGTGCCAGCAGCCGTGCGGGGGCCCCTGGTGAAAAACTGTTTTTT.